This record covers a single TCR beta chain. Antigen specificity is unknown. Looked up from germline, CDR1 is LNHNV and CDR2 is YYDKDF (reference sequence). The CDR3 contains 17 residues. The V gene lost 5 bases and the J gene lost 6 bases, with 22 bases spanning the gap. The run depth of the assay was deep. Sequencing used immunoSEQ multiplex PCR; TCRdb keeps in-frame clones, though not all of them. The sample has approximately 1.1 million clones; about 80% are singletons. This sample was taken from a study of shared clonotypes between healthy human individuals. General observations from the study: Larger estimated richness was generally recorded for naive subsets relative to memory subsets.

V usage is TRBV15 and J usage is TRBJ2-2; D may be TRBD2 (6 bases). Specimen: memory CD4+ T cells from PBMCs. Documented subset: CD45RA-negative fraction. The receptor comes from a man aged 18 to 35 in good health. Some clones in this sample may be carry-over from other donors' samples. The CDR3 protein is CATSPGGGAARAGELFF. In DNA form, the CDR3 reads TGTGCCACCAGCCCAGGAGGAGGGGCCGCGAGGGCCGGGGAGCTGTTTTTT.